This T cell receptor (beta chain) was retrieved from a study of sequential checkpoint blockade in melanoma. As for the study in general: Maintenance nivolumab came after either treatment sequence.

Germline CDR1 and CDR2: MNHEY and SMNVEV (reference sequence). The V and J ends lost 3 bases and 5 bases respectively, with 16 bases between them. The CDR3 loop spans 16 amino acids. Assay: immunoSEQ multiplex PCR; the TCRdb copy retains only in-frame clones and omits some. Of under 25,000 clones listed, about four fifths are singletons. As to treatment: randomized to nivolumab then ipilimumab (arm A) or the reverse (arm B). DNA-damaging chemotherapy had not been given to any patient beforehand. PBMC sorting kept live CD3+CD8+ cells without CD19 or CD56. The sample here was CD8+ T cells sorted from blood (inferred from file names), taken from a patient given nivolumab and ipilimumab in sequence. This TCR was recovered from a human donor with melanoma. The rearrangement uses TRBV27 and TRBJ1-4, with TRBD1 as a possible D gene (5 bases). The chain's CDR3 is CASSFGHGRGNEKLFF. The CDR3 DNA reads TGTGCCAGCAGTTTCGGGCACGGAAGGGGAAATGAAAAACTGTTTTTT.